The entry that follows covers one T cell receptor (beta chain) sequence. This clone has only a few counts. Its recognized antigen is unknown. No qualities accompany the bases; no much larger clone lies one base away. TCRbeta CDR3 regions were profiled with the immunoSEQ Assay using bias-controlled multiplex PCR amplification of genomic DNA. The published analysis was carried out like this. The absolute abundance of each unique TCRbeta CDR3 region was quantified after sequences were collapsed and filtered. Differential abundance was tested with a binomial (Fisher-equivalent) model and with a beta-binomial model adding time-dependent variance fitted from healthy donors. Clones with fewer than 5 combined templates were removed, and a clone was called differentially abundant if the clone's Benjamini-Hochberg FDR was below 0.01. In the beta-binomial model, variance was expressed as a function of the total template count across the two samples, in the form v = (b*log(k)+a)^2. What TCRdb holds here is the immuneACCESS table cut down to in-frame rearrangements. Part of the clones is not present; checked against another copy, under half of the missing clones reflect an unresolved V gene, and the others are unexplained. That table furnishes V, J and clone size, whereas the DNA furnished D and trimming. This sample is represented by around 100,000 clones; approximately 89% of them were singletons. 5.5% of the sample goes to the ten largest clones.

These data originate in a study of identifying expanded T cells in peripheral blood (dated by TCRdb to the late 2010s). About the investigation overall: Technical replicates were generated by sequencing separate aliquots of the same genomic DNA pool, and four replicates were compared pairwise. What the authors observed across the whole study: The authors expected that over much longer intervals, such as months to years, biological variance in healthy repertoires might increase even further. The binomial model flagged approximately 1.2 differentially abundant clones between technical replicates, compared with approximately 16 over about 2 weeks and roughly 19 over roughly 4 weeks. For all healthy donors, the variance in clone template counts between two-week samples rose significantly as total template count increased. Both the number of clones called differentially abundant and the false-positive rate were significantly reduced by the beta-binomial model across all healthy-donor time intervals.

During the collection period, no infections or other immune events were recorded for the healthy donors. Healthy-donor blood repertoires served as a training cohort to calibrate time-dependent variance in a beta-binomial model of T-cell clone differential abundance. The training cohort comprised some 10 healthy donors, 3 female and 7 male. An age range of roughly 25 to 65 years, with an average of roughly 45 years, was recorded for the donors. Obtained from a commercial supplier, whole blood was collected from each healthy donor at three time points set approximately two weeks apart. For immunosequencing, genomic DNA was extracted from whole blood that had not been sorted. The germline V end is reduced by 5 bases and the J end by 7 bases; junction bases left unmatched: 6. Taken from the germline V gene (reference sequence), the CDR1 and CDR2 loops are LNHDA and SQIVND. From its cysteine to its phenylalanine, the CDR3 spans 13 amino acids. Kept here is only the CDR3 DNA, which spans 39 bases and is read in frame from base 1.

The sequencing input was blood. The clonotype comes from a person aged 18-70 years in good health. The chain joins TRBV19 to TRBJ1-2, with 8 bases matching TRBD1. The CDR3 region has the sequence CASSPSGGSGYTF. In nucleotide form, the sequence is TGTGCCAGTAGTCCGTCAGGGGGCTCTGGCTACACCTTC.